The source of this T cell receptor (beta chain) is a study of tissue T cells after allogeneic stem cell transplantation. Findings and caveats of the study: TCR repertoires tracked anatomic similarity, regardless of disease or transplant status.

The CDR3 contains 14 residues. Trimming shortened V by 0 bases and J by 1 base, and 6 bases separated the two germline ends. CDR1 and CDR2 from the germline V gene are LGHNA and YSYQKL. The table lists this clone with a few counts. Its antigen is unidentified. The gene names here belong to mouse. The read gets to within 1 residue of the CDR3 end, and the germline J gene fills in the rest. Using immunoSEQ multiplex PCR, the repertoire was profiled, and TCRdb retains in-frame clones only, with some absent. Here the sample spans approximately 22,000 clones, roughly 72% being singletons. The chain is built from TRBV2 and TRBJ1-1, with D hard to call. Specimen: spleen. This TCR was sampled from a female BALB/c mouse in good health. The MHC haplotype of the strain is H2-d. CDR3 loop: CASSQDPGNTEVFF. Partial CDR3 DNA: TGTGCCAGCAGCCAAGACCCAGGAAACACAGAAGTCTTC.